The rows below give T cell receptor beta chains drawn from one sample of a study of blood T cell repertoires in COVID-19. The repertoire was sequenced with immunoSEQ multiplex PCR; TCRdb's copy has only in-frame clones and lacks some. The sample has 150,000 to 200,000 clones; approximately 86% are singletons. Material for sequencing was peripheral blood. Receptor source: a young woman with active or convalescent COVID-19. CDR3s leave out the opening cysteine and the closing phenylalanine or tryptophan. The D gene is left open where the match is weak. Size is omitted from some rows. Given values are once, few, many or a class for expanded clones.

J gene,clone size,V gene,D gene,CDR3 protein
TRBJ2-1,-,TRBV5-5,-,ASSFDRPTYNEQF
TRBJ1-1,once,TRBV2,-,ASTSLNTEAF
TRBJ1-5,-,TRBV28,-,ASSRHQNSNQPQH
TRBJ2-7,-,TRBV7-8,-,ASSFGPRGNSYEQY
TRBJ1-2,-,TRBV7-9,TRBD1,ASSLSDGGGIYGYT
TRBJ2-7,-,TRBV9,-,ASSAREDSYEQY
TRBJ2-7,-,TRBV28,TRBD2,ASSLLAGAYEQY
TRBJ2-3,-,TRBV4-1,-,ASSQEETSSSTDTQY
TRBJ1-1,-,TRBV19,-,ASSDIEGTEAF
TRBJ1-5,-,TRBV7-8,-,ASSLGAGLSNQPQH
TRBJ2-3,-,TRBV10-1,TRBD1,ASSQTGKEPDTQY
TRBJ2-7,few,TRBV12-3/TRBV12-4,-,ASSPTTTYEQY
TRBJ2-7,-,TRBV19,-,ATQEGAQDEQY
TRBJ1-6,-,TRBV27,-,ASSLTAVSYNSPLH
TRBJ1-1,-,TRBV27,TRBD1,ASSLSPLDRAGTEAF
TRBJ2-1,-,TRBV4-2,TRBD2,ASSQEGGGWLNEQF
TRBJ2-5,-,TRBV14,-,ASSLSGVETQY
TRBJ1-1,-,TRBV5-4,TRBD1,ASSLVGTAALGAF
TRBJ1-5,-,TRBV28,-,AATRDRSNQPQH
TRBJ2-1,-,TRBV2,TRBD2,ASRGAGLAGVWARF
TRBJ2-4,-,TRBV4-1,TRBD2,ASSLGGETSGSFLDIQY
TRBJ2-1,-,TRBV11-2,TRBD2,ASSTSGSYNEQF
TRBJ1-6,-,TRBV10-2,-,ASSVYISPLH
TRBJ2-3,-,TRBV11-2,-,ASSLSLRDTQY
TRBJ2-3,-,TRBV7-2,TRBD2,ASSLVGGVPDTQY
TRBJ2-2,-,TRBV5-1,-,ASHPSAGTSTGELF
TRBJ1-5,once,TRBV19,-,ASSMGGGQPQH
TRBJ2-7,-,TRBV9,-,ASSPGSIFYEQY
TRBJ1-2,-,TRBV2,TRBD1,ASSLRDRHGYT
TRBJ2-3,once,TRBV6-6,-,ASSYVSGSTDTQY
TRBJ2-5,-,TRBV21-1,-,ASSIEGGGWETQY
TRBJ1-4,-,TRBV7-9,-,ASSPDSAPLEKLF
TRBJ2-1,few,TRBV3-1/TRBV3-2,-,ASSHVSGFPNEQF
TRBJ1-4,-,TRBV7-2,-,ASSLAEGKLF
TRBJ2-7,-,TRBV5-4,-,ASSLRTQDYEQY
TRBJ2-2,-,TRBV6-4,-,ASRGAGELF
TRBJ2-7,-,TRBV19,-,ASSPGGAFEQY